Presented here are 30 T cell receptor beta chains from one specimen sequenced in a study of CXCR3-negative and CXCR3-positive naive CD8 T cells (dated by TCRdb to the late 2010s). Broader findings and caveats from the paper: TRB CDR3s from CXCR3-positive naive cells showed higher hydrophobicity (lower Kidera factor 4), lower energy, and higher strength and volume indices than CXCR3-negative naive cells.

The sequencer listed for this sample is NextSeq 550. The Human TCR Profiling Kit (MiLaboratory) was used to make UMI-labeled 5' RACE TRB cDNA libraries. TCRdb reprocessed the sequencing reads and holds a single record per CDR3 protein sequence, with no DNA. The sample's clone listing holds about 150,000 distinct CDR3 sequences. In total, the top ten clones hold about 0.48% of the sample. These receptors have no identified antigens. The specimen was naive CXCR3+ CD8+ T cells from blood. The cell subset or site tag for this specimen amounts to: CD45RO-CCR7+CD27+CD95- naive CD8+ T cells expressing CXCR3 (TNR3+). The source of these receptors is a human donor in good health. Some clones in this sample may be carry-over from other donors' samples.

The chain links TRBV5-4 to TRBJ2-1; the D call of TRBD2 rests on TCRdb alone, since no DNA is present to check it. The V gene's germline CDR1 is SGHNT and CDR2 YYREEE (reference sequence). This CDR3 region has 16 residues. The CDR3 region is CASSFRGLAGGDEQFF. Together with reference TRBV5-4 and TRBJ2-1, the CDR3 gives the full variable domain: ETGVTQSPTHLIKTRGQQVTLRCSSQSGHNTVSWYQQALGQGPQFIFQYYREEENGRGNFPPRFSGLQFPNYSSELNVNALELDDSALYLCASSFRGLAGGDEQFFGPGTRLTVL.

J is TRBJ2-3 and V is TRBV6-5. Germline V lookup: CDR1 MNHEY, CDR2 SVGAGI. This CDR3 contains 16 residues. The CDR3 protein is CASSYSGGDSTDTQYF.

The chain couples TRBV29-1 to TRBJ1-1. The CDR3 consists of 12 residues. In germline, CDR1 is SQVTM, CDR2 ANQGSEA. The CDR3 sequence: CSVEGNGPEAFF.

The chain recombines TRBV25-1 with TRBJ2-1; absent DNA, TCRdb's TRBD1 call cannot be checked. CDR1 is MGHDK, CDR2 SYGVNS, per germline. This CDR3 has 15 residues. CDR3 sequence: CASRAQGALINEQFF.

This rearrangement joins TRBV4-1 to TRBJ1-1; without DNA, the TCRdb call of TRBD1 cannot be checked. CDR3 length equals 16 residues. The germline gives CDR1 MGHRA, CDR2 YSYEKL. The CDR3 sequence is CASSRTGTGVSTEAFF.

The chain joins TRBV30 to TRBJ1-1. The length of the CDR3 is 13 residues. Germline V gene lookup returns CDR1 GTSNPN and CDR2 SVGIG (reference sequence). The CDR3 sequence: CAWSVAENTEAFF.

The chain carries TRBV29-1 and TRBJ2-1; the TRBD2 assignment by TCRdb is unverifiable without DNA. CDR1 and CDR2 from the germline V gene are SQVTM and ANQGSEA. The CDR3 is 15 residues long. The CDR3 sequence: CSVVLAGIVVDEQFF.

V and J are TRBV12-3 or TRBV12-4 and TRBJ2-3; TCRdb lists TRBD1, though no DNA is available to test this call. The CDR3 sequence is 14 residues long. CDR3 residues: CASSVGQRTDTQYF.

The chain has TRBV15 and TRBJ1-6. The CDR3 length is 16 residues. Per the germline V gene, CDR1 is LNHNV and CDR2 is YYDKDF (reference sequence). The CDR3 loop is CATSITRGSYNSPLHF.

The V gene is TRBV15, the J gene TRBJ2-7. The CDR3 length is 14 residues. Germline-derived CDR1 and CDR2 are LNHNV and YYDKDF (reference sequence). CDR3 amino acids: CATSRESASYEQYF. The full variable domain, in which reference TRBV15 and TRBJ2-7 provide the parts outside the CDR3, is DAMVIQNPRYQVTQFGKPVTLSCSQTLNHNVMYWYQQKSSQAPKLLFHYYDKDFNNEADTPDNFQSRRPNTSFCFLDIRSPGLGDTAMYLCATSRESASYEQYFGPGTRLTVT.

CDR3 sequence reads: CASSHLTAEAFF. The rearrangement joins TRBV4-1 to TRBJ1-1. Germline CDR1 is MGHRA and CDR2 is YSYEKL. This CDR3 has 12 amino acids.

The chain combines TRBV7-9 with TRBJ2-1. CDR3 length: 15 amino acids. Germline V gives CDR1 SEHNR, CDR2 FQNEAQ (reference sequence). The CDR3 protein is CASSSEFRSYNEQFF.

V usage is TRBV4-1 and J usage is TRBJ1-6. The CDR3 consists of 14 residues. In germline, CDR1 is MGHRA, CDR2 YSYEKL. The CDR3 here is CASSQGRDNSPLHF.

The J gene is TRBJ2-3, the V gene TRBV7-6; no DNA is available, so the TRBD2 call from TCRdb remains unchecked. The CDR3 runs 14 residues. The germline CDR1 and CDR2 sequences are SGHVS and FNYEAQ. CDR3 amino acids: CASSWAASTDTQYF.

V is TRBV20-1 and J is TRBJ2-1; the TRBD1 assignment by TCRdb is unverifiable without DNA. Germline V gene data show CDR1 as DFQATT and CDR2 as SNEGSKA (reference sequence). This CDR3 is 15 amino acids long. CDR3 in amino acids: CSARDRWGPYNEQFF.

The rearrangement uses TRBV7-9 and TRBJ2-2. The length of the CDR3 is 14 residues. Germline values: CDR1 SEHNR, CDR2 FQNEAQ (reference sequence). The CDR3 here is CASSLVGRTGELFF. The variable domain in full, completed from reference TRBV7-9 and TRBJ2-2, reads DTGVSQNPRHKITKRGQNVTFRCDPISEHNRLYWYRQTLGQGPEFLTYFQNEAQLEKSRLLSDRFSAERPKGSFSTLEIQRTEQGDSAMYLCASSLVGRTGELFFGEGSRLTVL.

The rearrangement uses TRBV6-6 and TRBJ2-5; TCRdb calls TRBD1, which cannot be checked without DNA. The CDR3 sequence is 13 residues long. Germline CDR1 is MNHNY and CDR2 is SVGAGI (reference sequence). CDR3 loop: CASSYQGGETQYF.

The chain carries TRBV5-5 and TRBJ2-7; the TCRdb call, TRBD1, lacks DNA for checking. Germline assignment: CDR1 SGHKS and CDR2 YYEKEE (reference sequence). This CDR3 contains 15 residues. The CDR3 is CASSLEPGTGYEQYF.

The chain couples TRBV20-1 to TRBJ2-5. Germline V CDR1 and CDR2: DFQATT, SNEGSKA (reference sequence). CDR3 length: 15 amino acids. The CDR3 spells CSARDHRAFQETQYF.

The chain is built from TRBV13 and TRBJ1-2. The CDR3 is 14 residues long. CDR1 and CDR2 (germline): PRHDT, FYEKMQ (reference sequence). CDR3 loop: CASSSYLLSDGYTF.

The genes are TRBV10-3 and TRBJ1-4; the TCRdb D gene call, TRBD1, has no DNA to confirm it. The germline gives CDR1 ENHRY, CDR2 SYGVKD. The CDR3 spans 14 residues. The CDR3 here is CAISVGQGTEKLFF.

CDR3 sequence reads: CASRHDEREQYF. This chain connects TRBV4-1 to TRBJ2-7. The CDR3 is 12 residues long. Germline loops: CDR1 MGHRA, CDR2 YSYEKL.

CDR3 protein: CASSLAPGQGPYEQYF. The J gene is TRBJ2-7, the V gene TRBV7-8; absent DNA, TCRdb's TRBD1 call cannot be checked. The CDR3 sequence is 16 residues long. Germline values: CDR1 SGHVS, CDR2 FQNEAQ.

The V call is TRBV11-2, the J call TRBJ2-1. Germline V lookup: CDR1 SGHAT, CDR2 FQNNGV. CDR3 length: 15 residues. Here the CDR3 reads CASSVPPGLINEQFF.

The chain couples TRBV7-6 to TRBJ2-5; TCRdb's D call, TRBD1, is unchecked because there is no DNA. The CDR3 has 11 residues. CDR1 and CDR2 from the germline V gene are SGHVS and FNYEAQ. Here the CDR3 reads CASSFTGVQYF.

CDR3 amino acids: CASSPRTSGTGTDTQYF. V is TRBV5-1 and J is TRBJ2-3; TCRdb returns TRBD2, unconfirmable since there is no DNA. Germline V gene sequence: CDR1 SGHRS, CDR2 YFSETQ. The CDR3 runs to 17 residues.

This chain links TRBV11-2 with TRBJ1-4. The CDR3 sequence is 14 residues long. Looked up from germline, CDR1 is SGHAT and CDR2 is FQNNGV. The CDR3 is CASSQDQDNEKLFF.

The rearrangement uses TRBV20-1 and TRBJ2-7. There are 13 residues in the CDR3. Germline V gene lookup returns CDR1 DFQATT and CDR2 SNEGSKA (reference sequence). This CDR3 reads CSARAAGSYEQYF.

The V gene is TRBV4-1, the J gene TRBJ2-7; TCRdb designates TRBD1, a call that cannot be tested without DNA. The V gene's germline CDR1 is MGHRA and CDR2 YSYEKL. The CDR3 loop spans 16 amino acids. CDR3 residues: CASSLEGTAFSYEQYF.

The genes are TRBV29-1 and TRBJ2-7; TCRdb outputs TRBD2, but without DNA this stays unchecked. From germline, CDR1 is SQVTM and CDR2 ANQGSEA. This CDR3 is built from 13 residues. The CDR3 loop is CSGILAGTYEQYF.